The 4 T cell receptor beta chains below were found in one sample sequenced in a study of blood T cells in healthy people across ages. Alongside a J-beta primer mix, a sample-barcoded 5' primer served in a second PCR lasting roughly 6 to 12 cycles. TCRdb itself ran the 5' RACE reads through MiXCR, one entry per CDR3 protein. The data contain about 640,000 distinct CDR3 sequences, approximately 30% of them singletons. Specimen: blood. Every receptor here comes from an elderly woman in good health.

This clonotype has a count of ten or more. The rearrangement uses TRBV15 and TRBJ2-3, with 9 nucleotides matching TRBD2. V gave up 8 bases and J gave up 5 bases; unmatched junction bases: 8. The CDR3 length is 14 residues. CDR1 is LNHNV and CDR2 is YYDKDF in the germline V gene (reference sequence). This CDR3 reads CATAGGGAEDTQYF. In DNA, the CDR3 is TGTGCCACCGCCGGCGGGGGGGCCGAAGATACGCAGTATTTT.

This clonotype was found many times. The junction departs from the called germline gene at one end, perhaps through a read error. In nucleotides, the CDR3 is TGTGCTAGCAGCGACAGCCCACGAAGCACAGATACGCAGTATTTT. Translating it yields CASSDSPRSTDTQYF. The chain links TRBV7-7 to TRBJ2-3, with a weak D call TRBD1 (5 bases). There are 15 residues in the CDR3. The V gene's germline CDR1 is SSHAT and CDR2 FNYEAQ (reference sequence).

This clonotype was observed at least ten times. V and J are TRBV20-1 and TRBJ2-3; 8 bases fit TRBD2. Germline CDR1 DFQATT, CDR2 SNEGSKA (reference sequence). This CDR3 region has 14 residues. V trimming: 3 bases; J trimming: 3 bases; junction bases outside the gene matches: 5. The CDR3 here is CSASGRGATDTQYF. In DNA form, the CDR3 reads TGCAGTGCTAGCGGGCGGGGGGCGACAGATACGCAGTATTTT.

This clonotype was recorded many times. The genes are TRBV7-2 and TRBJ1-6; D not certain. CDR1 SGHTA and CDR2 FQGNSA come from the germline V gene. V was pared by 1 base and J by 3 bases, with 7 bases between. The CDR3 sequence is 15 residues long. The CDR3 region has the DNA TGTGCCAGCAGCTTAGACACATTCTATAATTCACCCCTCCACTTT. Translation gives CASSLDTFYNSPLHF.